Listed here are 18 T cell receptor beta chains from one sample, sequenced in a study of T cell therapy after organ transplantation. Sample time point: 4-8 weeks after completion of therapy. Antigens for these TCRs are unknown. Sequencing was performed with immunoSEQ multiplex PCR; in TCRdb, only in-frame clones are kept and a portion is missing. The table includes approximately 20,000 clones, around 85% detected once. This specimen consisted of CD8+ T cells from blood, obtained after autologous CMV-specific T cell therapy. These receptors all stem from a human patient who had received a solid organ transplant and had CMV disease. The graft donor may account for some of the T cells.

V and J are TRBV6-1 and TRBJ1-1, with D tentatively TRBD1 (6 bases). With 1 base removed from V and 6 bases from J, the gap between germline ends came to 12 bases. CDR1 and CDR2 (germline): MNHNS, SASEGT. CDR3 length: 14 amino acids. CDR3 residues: CASSEEGGSAEAFF. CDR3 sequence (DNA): TGTGCCAGCAGTGAAGAAGGGGGAAGCGCTGAAGCTTTCTTT.

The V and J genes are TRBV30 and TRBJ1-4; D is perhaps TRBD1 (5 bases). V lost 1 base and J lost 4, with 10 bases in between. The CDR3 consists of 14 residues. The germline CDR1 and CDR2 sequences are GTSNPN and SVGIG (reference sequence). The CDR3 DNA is TGTGCCTGGAGTGACGGGGCCCTTAATGAAAAACTGTTTTTT. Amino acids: CAWSDGALNEKLFF.

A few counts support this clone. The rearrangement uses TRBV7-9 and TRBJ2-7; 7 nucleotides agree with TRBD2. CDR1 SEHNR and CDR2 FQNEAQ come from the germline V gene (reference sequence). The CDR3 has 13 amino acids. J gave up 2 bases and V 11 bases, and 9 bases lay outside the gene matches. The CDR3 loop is CAVGRGEAYEQYF. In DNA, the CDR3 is TGTGCCGTCGGACGGGGGGAGGCCTACGAGCAGTACTTC.

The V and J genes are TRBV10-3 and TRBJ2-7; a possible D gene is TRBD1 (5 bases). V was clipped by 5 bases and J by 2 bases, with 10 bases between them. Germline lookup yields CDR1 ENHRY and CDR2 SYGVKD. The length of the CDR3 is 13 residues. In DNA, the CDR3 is TGTGCCATCAGTCCAGGGATCCCCTACGAGCAGTACTTC. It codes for CAISPGIPYEQYF.

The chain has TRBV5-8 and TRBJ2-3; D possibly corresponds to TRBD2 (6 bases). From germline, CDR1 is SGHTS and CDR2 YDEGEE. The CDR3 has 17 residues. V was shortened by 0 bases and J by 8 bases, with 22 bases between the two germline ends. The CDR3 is CASSLGYFGTDEFTQYF. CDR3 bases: TGTGCCAGCAGCTTGGGTTATTTCGGGACTGATGAATTTACGCAGTATTTT.

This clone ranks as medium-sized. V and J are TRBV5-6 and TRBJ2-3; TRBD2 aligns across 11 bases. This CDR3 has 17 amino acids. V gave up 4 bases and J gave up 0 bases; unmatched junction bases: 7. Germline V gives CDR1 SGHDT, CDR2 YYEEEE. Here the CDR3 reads CASSPETSGVSTDTQYF. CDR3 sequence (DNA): TGTGCCAGCAGCCCGGAGACTAGCGGGGTTAGCACAGATACGCAGTATTTT.

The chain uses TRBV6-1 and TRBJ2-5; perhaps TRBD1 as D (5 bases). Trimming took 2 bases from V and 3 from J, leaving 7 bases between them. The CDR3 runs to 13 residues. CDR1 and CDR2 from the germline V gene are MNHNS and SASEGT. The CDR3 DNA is TGTGCCAGCAGTGAAAAGACAGAAGAGACCCAGTACTTC. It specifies CASSEKTEETQYF.

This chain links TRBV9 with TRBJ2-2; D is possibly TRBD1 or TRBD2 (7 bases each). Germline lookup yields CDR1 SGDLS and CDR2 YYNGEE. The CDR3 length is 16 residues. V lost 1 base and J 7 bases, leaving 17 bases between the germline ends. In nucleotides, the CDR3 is TGTGCCAGCAGCGTATTCACAGGGGAGGGGGGCGGGGAGCTGTTTTTT. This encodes CASSVFTGEGGGELFF. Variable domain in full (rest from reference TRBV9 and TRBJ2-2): DSGVTQTPKHLITATGQRVTLRCSPRSGDLSVYWYQQSLDQGLQFLIQYYNGEERAKGNILERFSAQQFPDLHSELNLSSLELGDSALYFCASSVFTGEGGGELFFGEGSRLTVL.

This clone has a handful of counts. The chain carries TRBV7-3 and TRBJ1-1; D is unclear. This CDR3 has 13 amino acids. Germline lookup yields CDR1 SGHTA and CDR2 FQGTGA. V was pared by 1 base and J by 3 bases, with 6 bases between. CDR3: CASSLNTYTEAFF. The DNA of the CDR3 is TGTGCCAGCAGCTTAAACACCTACACTGAAGCTTTCTTT.

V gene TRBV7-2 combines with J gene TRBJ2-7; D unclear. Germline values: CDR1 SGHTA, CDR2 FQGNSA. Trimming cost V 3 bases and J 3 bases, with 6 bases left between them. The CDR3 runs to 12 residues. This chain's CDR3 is CASSLSLYEQYF. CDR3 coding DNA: TGTGCCAGCAGCTTGTCACTCTACGAGCAGTACTTC.

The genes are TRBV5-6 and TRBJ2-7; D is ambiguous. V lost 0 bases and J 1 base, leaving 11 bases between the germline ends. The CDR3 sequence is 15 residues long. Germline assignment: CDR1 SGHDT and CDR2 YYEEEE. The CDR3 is CASSLAPDGSYEQYF. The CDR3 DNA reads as TGTGCCAGCAGCTTGGCCCCCGACGGGTCCTACGAGCAGTACTTC.

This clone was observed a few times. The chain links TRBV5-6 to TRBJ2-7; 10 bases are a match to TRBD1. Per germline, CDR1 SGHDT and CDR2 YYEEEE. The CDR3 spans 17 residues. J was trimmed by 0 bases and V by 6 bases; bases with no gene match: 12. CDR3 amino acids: CASTTGTGDGSSYEQYF. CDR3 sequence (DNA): TGTGCCAGCACCACCGGGACAGGGGATGGGAGCTCCTACGAGCAGTACTTC.

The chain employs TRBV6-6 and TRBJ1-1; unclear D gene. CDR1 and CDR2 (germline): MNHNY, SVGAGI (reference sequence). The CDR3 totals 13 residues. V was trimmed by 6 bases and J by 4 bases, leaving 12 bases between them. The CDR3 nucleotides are TGTGCCAGCAGCGTCAACCCTTTCACTGAAGCTTTCTTT. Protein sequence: CASSVNPFTEAFF.

Written as DNA, the CDR3 is TGTGCCAGCAGCCTGGGGGACGGGACCTACGAGCAGTACTTC. Amino acid sequence: CASSLGDGTYEQYF. The V gene is TRBV7-8, the J gene TRBJ2-5; the D call may be TRBD1 or TRBD2 (5 bases each). Near its end, the DNA agrees better with TRBJ2-7, so the J call may be wrong. The CDR3 runs to 14 residues. The germline gives CDR1 SGHVS, CDR2 FQNEAQ.

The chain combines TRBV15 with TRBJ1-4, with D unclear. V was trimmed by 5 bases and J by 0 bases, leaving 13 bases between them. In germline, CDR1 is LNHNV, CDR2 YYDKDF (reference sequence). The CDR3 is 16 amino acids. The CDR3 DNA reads TGTGCCACCAGCGCGGGGTACGGGACAACTAATGAAAAACTGTTTTTT. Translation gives CATSAGYGTTNEKLFF.

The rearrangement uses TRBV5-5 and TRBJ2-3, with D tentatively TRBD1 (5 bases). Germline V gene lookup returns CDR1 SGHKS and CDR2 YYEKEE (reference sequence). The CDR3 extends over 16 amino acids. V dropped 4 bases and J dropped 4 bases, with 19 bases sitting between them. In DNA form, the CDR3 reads TGTGCCAGCAGCGTCGGGTCCACAAAAGGGGCAGATACGCAGTATTTT. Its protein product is CASSVGSTKGADTQYF.

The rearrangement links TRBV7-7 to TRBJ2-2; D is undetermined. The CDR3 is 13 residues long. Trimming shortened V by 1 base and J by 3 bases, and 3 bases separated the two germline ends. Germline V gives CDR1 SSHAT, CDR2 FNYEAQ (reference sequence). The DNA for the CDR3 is TGTGCCAGCAGCTTAGGGGACACCGGGGAGCTGTTTTTT. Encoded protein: CASSLGDTGELFF.

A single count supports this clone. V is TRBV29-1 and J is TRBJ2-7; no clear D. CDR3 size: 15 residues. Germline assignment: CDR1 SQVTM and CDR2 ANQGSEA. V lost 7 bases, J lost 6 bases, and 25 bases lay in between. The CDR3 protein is CSAKRPGPGPSEQYF. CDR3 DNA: TGCAGCGCTAAACGACCGGGCCCCGGGCCGTCCGAGCAGTACTTC.